This T cell receptor (beta chain) was documented in a study of Graves' ophthalmopathy and Graves' hyperthyroidism. Amplified material comprised TCR beta CDR3 regions derived from RNA transcripts. First-round RT-PCR with HTBI primers preceded a second-round multiplex PCR. TCRdb reprocessed the multiplex PCR reads with MiXCR, giving one entry per CDR3 protein. This sample has about 370,000 distinct CDR3 sequences, with roughly a sixth found just once. Trimming cost V 1 base and J 5 bases; bases outside gene matches: 14. Per the germline V gene, CDR1 is SGHTA and CDR2 is FQGNSA. The CDR3 is 18 amino acids. This clonotype was picked up many times. Hyperthyroidism patients, aged 18 to 65, were newly diagnosed, under 2 months' duration.

This chain links TRBV7-2 with TRBJ2-5; 9 bases are shared with TRBD2. This receptor was identified in an adult woman with stable Graves' hyperthyroidism. Material for sequencing was peripheral blood. The CDR3 nucleotides are TGTGCCAGCAGCTTAGTGGTCTTAGGGGGACTAGCATGGGAGACCCAGTACTTC. Protein sequence: CASSLVVLGGLAWETQYF.